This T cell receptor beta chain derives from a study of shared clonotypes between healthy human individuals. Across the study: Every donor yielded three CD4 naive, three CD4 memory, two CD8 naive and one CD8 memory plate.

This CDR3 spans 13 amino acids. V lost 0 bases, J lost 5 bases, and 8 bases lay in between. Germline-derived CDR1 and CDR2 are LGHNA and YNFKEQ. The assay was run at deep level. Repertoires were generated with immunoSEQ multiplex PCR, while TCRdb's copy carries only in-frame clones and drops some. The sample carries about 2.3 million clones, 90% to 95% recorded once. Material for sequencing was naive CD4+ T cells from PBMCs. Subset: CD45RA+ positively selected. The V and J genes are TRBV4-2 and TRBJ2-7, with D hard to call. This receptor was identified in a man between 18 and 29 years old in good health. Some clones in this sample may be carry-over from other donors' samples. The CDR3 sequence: CASSQDYWNEQYF. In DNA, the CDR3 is TGTGCCAGCAGCCAAGATTATTGGAACGAGCAGTACTTC.